This entry lists 26 T cell receptor beta chains sequenced from one sample in a study of cytomegalovirus exposure and HLA in healthy donors (dated by TCRdb to the late 2010s). Libraries were constructed by the immunoSEQ multiplex PCR assay. The multiplex PCR relied on a mix of 60 forward primers for TCR Vbeta segments and 13 reverse primers for TCR Jbeta segments. TCRdb mirrors the immuneACCESS table, restricted to in-frame sequences. Some clones are absent from its copies; in checked studies, under half trace to an unresolved V gene, and the reason for the others is unknown. The sample table shows 62,000 or so clones, and 83% are seen once. The ten largest account for around 4.5% of the sample. Sequences were obtained from PBMCs. These receptors all come from a man aged 25 to 45 in good health and CMV-seronegative.

The J gene is TRBJ1-1, the V gene TRBV5-1; 7 nucleotides agree with TRBD1. The V gene's germline CDR1 is SGHRS and CDR2 YFSETQ. The CDR3 totals 15 residues. The ends lost 2 bases at V and 8 bases at J; junction bases unmatched: 12. CDR3 DNA sequence: TGCGCCAGCAGCTTAGGACAGGACTATAAGCGGGAAGCTTTCTTT. Its protein product is CASSLGQDYKREAFF. Full variable domain (missing parts from reference TRBV5-1 and TRBJ1-1): KAGVTQTPRYLIKTRGQQVTLSCSPISGHRSVSWYQQTPGQGLQFLFEYFSETQRNKGNFPGRFSGRQFSNSRSEMNVSTLELGDSALYLCASSLGQDYKREAFFGQGTRLTVV.

This clone came up a few times. The chain employs TRBV2 and TRBJ2-7; TRBD1 aligns across 7 bases. This CDR3 comprises 15 residues. Germline trimming cut 1 base from V and 6 bases from J; bases unmatched to any gene: 9. Germline CDR1 SNHLY, CDR2 FYNNEI. DNA of the CDR3: TGTGCCAGCAGTGAAGGACAGGGAAGGGGAAGCGAGCAGTACTTC. It encodes CASSEGQGRGSEQYF.

This chain links TRBV25-1 with TRBJ2-1; TRBD2 agrees at 8 bases. This CDR3 spans 14 amino acids. V trimming: 3 bases; J trimming: 3 bases; junction bases outside the gene matches: 1. Germline CDR1 reads MGHDK; CDR2 reads SYGVNS. CDR3 amino acids: CASSELAGYNEQFF. The CDR3 DNA sequence: TGTGCCAGCAGTGAGCTAGCGGGCTACAATGAGCAGTTCTTC.

The chain recombines TRBV7-9 with TRBJ1-2; D perhaps matches TRBD1 (5 bases). The CDR3 is made up of 12 amino acids. V was cut by 1 base and J by 8 bases, with 8 bases left in between. Germline V CDR1 and CDR2: SEHNR, FQNEAQ (reference sequence). For the CDR3, the DNA is TGTGCCAGCAGCTTAGGGGGCAACGGCTACACCTTC. This gives the protein CASSLGGNGYTF.

The chain has TRBV19 and TRBJ2-5; 8 bases are shared with TRBD2. The CDR3 loop spans 14 amino acids. Germline-derived CDR1 and CDR2 are LNHDA and SQIVND (reference sequence). The V segment lost 8 bases and the J segment 4 bases; nucleotides outside the gene matches: 9. CDR3 loop: CASSGAAGGETQYF. The CDR3, as DNA: TGTGCCAGTTCGGGGGCGGCGGGGGGAGAGACCCAGTACTTC.

Note on this clone: At one of its ends the junction is not consistent with the germline gene, which may arise from a read error. The chain has TRBV7-9 and TRBJ2-5, with 13 bases aligning to TRBD2. From germline, CDR1 is SEHNR and CDR2 FQNEAQ (reference sequence). The CDR3 is 15 amino acids. CDR3 region: CSSSHELAGGRTQYF. The CDR3 region has the DNA TGTTCCAGCAGCCATGAACTAGCGGGGGGGAGGACCCAGTACTTC.

This clone was seen only once. This rearrangement joins TRBV5-4 to TRBJ2-5, with a weak D call TRBD2 (6 bases). Deletions cut 1 base from V and 5 bases from J, with 15 bases between. The CDR3 is 15 amino acids. CDR1 and CDR2 from the germline V gene are SGHNT and YYREEE (reference sequence). This CDR3 reads CASSLYKGGGETQYF. The DNA of the CDR3 is TGTGCCAGCAGCTTGTACAAAGGTGGGGGGGAGACCCAGTACTTC. The full variable domain, completed using reference TRBV5-4 and TRBJ2-5, is ETGVTQSPTHLIKTRGQQVTLRCSSQSGHNTVSWYQQALGQGPQFIFQYYREEENGRGNFPPRFSGLQFPNYSSELNVNALELDDSALYLCASSLYKGGGETQYFGPGTRLLVL.

The V gene is TRBV6-1, the J gene TRBJ2-1, with 9 positions matching TRBD1. V was clipped by 7 bases and J by 7 bases; unmatched bases: 8. Germline values: CDR1 MNHNS, CDR2 SASEGT. The CDR3 is 14 residues long. The CDR3 is CASKEKTGGNEQFF. As DNA, the CDR3 is TGTGCCAGCAAAGAAAAGACAGGGGGGAATGAGCAGTTCTTC.

The chain combines TRBV7-9 with TRBJ2-1, with 8 nucleotides matching TRBD2. The V gene's germline CDR1 is SEHNR and CDR2 FQNEAQ (reference sequence). Trimming removed 2 bases from V and 0 bases from J; junction bases left unmatched: 3. The CDR3 loop spans 16 amino acids. The CDR3 region is CASSLSGSPSYNEQFF. CDR3 nucleotide sequence: TGTGCCAGCAGCTTAAGCGGGAGTCCCTCCTACAATGAGCAGTTCTTC.

The chain employs TRBV2 and TRBJ2-1, with D maybe TRBD2 (5 bases). Trimming removed 9 bases at V and 2 bases at J, with 14 bases between. Looked up from germline, CDR1 is SNHLY and CDR2 is FYNNEI. The CDR3 consists of 14 residues. The CDR3 is CARGSRETYNEQFF. DNA of the CDR3: TGTGCCAGGGGCTCGAGGGAGACCTACAATGAGCAGTTCTTC.

This sequence joins TRBV27 and TRBJ2-1, with D possibly TRBD2 on 6 matching bases. Trimming took off 3 bases at V and 15 bases at J, with 18 bases between the two ends. CDR3 size: 13 residues. Germline values: CDR1 MNHEY, CDR2 SMNVEV (reference sequence). The CDR3 region has the DNA TGTGCCAGCAGTTTCTCCGTCGGGGGTCCTTTGTTCTTC. It specifies CASSFSVGGPLFF.

The chain has TRBV4-1 and TRBJ2-2, with 9 bases that match TRBD1. V lost 2 bases, J lost 0 bases, and 7 bases stayed unmatched. From germline, CDR1 is MGHRA and CDR2 YSYEKL. This CDR3 region has 18 residues. Written as DNA, the CDR3 is TGCGCCAGCAGCCAACGGGACAGGGTAAGGGCGAACACCGGGGAGCTGTTTTTT. Protein sequence: CASSQRDRVRANTGELFF.

This chain joins TRBV19 and TRBJ2-1; 10 nucleotides agree with TRBD1. This CDR3 region has 14 residues. The germline V gene encodes CDR1 LNHDA and CDR2 SQIVND (reference sequence). V lost 6 bases to trimming and J lost 4 bases; unmatched junction nucleotides: 3. CDR3 DNA sequence: TGTGCCAGTAGGGGACAGGGGTGGTACAATGAGCAGTTCTTC. It is translated as CASRGQGWYNEQFF.

This clone appeared a single time. V usage is TRBV6-5 and J usage is TRBJ2-2; TRBD1 matches at 10 bases. V lost 5 bases, J lost 7 bases, and 7 bases stayed unmatched. CDR1 and CDR2 (germline): MNHEY, SVGAGI. This CDR3 comprises 15 residues. This CDR3 is CASSVPGQGIGELFF. Here the CDR3 DNA reads TGTGCCAGCAGTGTGCCGGGACAGGGGATCGGGGAGCTGTTTTTT.

The chain combines TRBV7-9 with TRBJ2-3; 7 bases line up with TRBD2. The germline CDR1 and CDR2 sequences are SEHNR and FQNEAQ (reference sequence). V shed 5 bases, J shed 0 bases, and the junction held 5 bases outside the gene matches. CDR3 size: 15 residues. In DNA, the CDR3 is TGTGCCAGCAGCCGCACTAGCGTTAGCACAGATACGCAGTATTTT. Translation: CASSRTSVSTDTQYF.

CDR3 region: CAIRPDRGRMNTYEQYF. DNA of the CDR3: TGTGCCATCAGACCCGACAGGGGGCGTATGAATACCTACGAGCAGTACTTC. The V gene is TRBV10-3, the J gene TRBJ2-7, with TRBD1 matching over 10 bases. There are 17 residues in the CDR3. The V segment lost 6 bases and the J segment 2 bases; nucleotides outside the gene matches: 13. CDR1 is ENHRY, CDR2 SYGVKD, per germline.

This clone was observed a single time. V usage is TRBV7-9 and J usage is TRBJ2-1; TRBD2 might be the D (6 bases). The V gene's germline CDR1 is SEHNR and CDR2 FQNEAQ (reference sequence). Trimming removed 7 bases from V and 6 bases from J, with 13 bases in between. This CDR3 comprises 13 residues. The CDR3 reads CASTAIGGNEQFF. The CDR3 coding sequence is TGTGCCAGCACCGCGATCGGGGGCAATGAGCAGTTCTTC.

By sample share, this clone is medium-sized. The chain has TRBV27 and TRBJ2-5, with 8 bases identical to TRBD2. Trimming removed 3 bases from V and 2 bases from J; junction bases left unmatched: 2. The CDR3 covers 14 residues. Looked up from germline, CDR1 is MNHEY and CDR2 is SMNVEV (reference sequence). The CDR3 is CASSFGTSQETQYF. CDR3 coding DNA: TGTGCCAGCAGTTTCGGGACTAGTCAAGAGACCCAGTACTTC.

V gene TRBV29-1 combines with J gene TRBJ2-5; D is ambiguous. Between the trimmed V and J ends, which lost 3 bases and 5 bases, there was a span of 4 bases. This CDR3 comprises 10 residues. CDR1 is SQVTM and CDR2 is ANQGSEA in the germline V gene. This CDR3 is CSVDVETQYF. CDR3 coding DNA: TGCAGCGTTGACGTCGAGACCCAGTACTTC.

The chain combines TRBV4-1 with TRBJ2-1; D call uncertain. Germline assignment: CDR1 MGHRA and CDR2 YSYEKL. Trimming left V 10 bases short and J 0 bases short, with 7 bases between. The CDR3 covers 12 residues. Here the CDR3 DNA reads TGCGCCACAGGCCCCTCCTACAATGAGCAGTTCTTC. Its protein product is CATGPSYNEQFF.

The V call is TRBV19, the J call TRBJ1-5; no clear D gene. Germline assignment: CDR1 LNHDA and CDR2 SQIVND (reference sequence). CDR3 length: 14 amino acids. V lost 8 bases, J lost 3 bases, and 14 bases lay in between. CDR3 nucleotide sequence: TGTGCCAGTGGTGGAGGGAGAGACAATCAGCCCCAGCATTTT. Protein product: CASGGGRDNQPQHF. The whole variable domain, filled in from reference TRBV19 and TRBJ1-5, reads DGGITQSPKYLFRKEGQNVTLSCEQNLNHDAMYWYRQDPGQGLRLIYYSQIVNDFQKGDIAEGYSVSREKKESFPLTVTSAQKNPTAFYLCASGGGRDNQPQHFGDGTRLSIL.

The chain recombines TRBV5-4 with TRBJ1-2, with 9 bases lining up with TRBD1. The CDR3 spans 17 residues. After removal of 3 bases from V and 4 bases from J, the junction contained 13 bases not matched to a gene. Looked up from germline, CDR1 is SGHNT and CDR2 is YYREEE (reference sequence). CDR3 coding DNA: TGTGCCAGCAGCTCCCCGGGACAGGGAACCGGCGTCTATGGCTACACCTTC. Translated: CASSSPGQGTGVYGYTF.

The chain employs TRBV5-6 and TRBJ1-6, with TRBD1 matching over 11 bases. CDR3 length: 15 residues. The V gene end was trimmed by 4 bases and the J gene end by 6 bases; junction bases not matched to a gene: 3. CDR1 SGHDT and CDR2 YYEEEE come from the germline V gene. The DNA of the CDR3 is TGTGCCAGCAGCGAGGACAGGGGGCTTAATTCACCCCTCCACTTT. Its protein is CASSEDRGLNSPLHF.

This clone was recorded a few times. V is TRBV5-6 and J is TRBJ1-1, with TRBD1 as a possible D gene (5 bases). V was cut by 3 bases and J by 1 base, with 13 bases left in between. Germline-derived CDR1 and CDR2 are SGHDT and YYEEEE. The CDR3 extends over 15 amino acids. The DNA of the CDR3 is TGTGCCAGCAGCTCCAGTCTCGGACAGAACACTGAAGCTTTCTTT. Translation: CASSSSLGQNTEAFF.

The CDR3, as DNA: TGTGCCAGCAGTTCGATGGGACAGGGTTTCGAGACCCAGTACTTC. It is translated as CASSSMGQGFETQYF. The chain joins TRBV6-6 to TRBJ2-5, with 9 bases that match TRBD1. Trimming cost V 4 bases and J 5 bases; bases outside gene matches: 8. There are 15 residues in the CDR3. CDR1 and CDR2 (germline): MNHNY, SVGAGI (reference sequence).

This chain links TRBV5-6 with TRBJ1-1; no clear D gene. The V gene lost 2 bases and the J gene lost 6 bases, with 14 bases spanning the gap. Germline CDR1 is SGHDT and CDR2 is YYEEEE. The CDR3 is 14 amino acids. The CDR3 region has the DNA TGTGCCAGCAGCTTTAGCACTAGGATCGCTGAAGCTTTCTTT. Amino acids: CASSFSTRIAEAFF.